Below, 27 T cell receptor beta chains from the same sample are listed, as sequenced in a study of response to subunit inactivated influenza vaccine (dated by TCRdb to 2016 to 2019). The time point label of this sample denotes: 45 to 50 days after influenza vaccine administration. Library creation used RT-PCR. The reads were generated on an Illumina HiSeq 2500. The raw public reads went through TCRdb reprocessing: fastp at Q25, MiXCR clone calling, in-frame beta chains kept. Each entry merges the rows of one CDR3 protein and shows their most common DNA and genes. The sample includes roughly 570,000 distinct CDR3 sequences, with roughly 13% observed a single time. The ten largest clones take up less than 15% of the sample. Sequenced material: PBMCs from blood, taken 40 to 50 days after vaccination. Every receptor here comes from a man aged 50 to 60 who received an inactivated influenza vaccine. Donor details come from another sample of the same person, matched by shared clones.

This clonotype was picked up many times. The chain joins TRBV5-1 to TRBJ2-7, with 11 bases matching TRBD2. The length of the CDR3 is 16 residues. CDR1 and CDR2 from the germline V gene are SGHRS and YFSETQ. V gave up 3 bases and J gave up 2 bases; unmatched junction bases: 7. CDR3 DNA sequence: TGCGCCAGCAGCTCCGCTAGCGGGAGGTACCCCTACGAGCAGTACTTC. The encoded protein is CASSSASGRYPYEQYF.

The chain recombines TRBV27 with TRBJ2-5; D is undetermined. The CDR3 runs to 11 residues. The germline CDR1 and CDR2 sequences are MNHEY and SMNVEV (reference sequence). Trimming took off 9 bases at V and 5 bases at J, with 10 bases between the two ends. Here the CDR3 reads CASGLKETQYF. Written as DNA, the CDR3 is TGTGCCAGTGGGTTGAAGGAGACCCAGTACTTC.

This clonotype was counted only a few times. CDR3 in DNA: TGTGCCTGGAGTCGACAGGTTAATGAAAAACTGTTTTTT. Its protein is CAWSRQVNEKLFF. This chain connects TRBV30 to TRBJ1-4; tentatively, D is TRBD1 (6 bases). Germline V CDR1 and CDR2: GTSNPN, SVGIG (reference sequence). Trimming removed 2 bases at V and 4 bases at J, with 8 bases between. The CDR3 totals 13 residues.

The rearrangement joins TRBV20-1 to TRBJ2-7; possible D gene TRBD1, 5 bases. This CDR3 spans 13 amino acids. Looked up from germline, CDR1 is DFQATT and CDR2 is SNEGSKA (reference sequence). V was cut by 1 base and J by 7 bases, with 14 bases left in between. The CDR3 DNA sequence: TGCAGTGCTAGAGGGGGCTCCCCTCGAGAGCAGTACTTC. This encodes CSARGGSPREQYF.

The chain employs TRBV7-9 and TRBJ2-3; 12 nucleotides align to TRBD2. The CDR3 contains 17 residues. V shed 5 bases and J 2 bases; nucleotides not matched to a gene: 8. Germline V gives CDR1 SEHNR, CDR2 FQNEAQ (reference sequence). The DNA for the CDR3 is TGTGCCAGCAGCCGACGACTAGCGGGGGAGACCACAGATACGCAGTATTTT. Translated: CASSRRLAGETTDTQYF.

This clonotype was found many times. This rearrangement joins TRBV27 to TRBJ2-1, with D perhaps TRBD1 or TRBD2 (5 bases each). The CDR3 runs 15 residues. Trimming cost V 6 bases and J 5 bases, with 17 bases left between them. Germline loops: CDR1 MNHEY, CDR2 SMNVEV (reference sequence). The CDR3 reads CASSWGGGSNNEQFF. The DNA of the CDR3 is TGTGCCAGCAGCTGGGGTGGGGGTTCGAACAATGAGCAGTTCTTC.

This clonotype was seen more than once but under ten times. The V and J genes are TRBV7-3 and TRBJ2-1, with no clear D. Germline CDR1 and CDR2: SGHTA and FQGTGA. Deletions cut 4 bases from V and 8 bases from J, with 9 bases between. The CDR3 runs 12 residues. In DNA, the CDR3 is TGTGCCAGCAGCTCGACCCCTCATGAGCAGTTCTTC. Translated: CASSSTPHEQFF.

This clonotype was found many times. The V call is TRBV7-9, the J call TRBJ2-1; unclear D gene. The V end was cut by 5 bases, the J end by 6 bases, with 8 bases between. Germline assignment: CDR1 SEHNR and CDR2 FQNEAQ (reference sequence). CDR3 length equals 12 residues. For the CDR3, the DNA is TGTGCCAGCAGCCCCTGGGGCAATGAGCAGTTCTTC. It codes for CASSPWGNEQFF.

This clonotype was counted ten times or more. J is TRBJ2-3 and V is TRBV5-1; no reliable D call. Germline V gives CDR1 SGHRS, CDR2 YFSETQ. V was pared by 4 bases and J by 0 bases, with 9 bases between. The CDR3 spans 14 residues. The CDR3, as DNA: TGCGCCAGCAGCGCCCCGGCTAGCACAGATACGCAGTATTTT. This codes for CASSAPASTDTQYF.

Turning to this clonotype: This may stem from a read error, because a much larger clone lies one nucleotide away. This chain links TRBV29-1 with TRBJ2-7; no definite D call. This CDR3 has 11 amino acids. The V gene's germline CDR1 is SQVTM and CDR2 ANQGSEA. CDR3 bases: TGCAGCGTTAAAAGTGGAGACGAGCAGTGCTTC. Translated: CSVKSGDEQCF.

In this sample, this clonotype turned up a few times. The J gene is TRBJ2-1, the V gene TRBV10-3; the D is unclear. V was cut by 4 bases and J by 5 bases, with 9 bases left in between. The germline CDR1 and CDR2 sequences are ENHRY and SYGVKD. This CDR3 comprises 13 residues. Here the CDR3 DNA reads TGTGCCATCAGTGTGGTAGCCGACAATGAGCAGTTCTTC. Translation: CAISVVADNEQFF.

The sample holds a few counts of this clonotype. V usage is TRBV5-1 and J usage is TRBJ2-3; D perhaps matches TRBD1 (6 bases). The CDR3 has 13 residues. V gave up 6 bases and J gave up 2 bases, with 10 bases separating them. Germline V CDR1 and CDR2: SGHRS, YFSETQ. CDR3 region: CASKGQNTDTQYF. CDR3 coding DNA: TGCGCCAGCAAAGGACAGAACACAGATACGCAGTATTTT.

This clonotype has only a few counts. The CDR3 nucleotides are TGTGCCAGCAGCATTAACACCATATATTTT. It is translated as CASSINTIYF. J is TRBJ1-3 and V is TRBV7-9; D remains unclear. The length of the CDR3 is 10 residues. The V gene's germline CDR1 is SEHNR and CDR2 FQNEAQ (reference sequence). V dropped 5 bases and J dropped 7 bases, with 3 bases sitting between them.

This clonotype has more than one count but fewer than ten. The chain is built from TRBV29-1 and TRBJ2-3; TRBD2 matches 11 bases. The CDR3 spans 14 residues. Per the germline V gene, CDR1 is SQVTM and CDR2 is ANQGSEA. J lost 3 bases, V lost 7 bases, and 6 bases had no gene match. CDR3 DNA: TGCAGCGGTACCCCTAGCGGGAGGACAGATACGCAGTATTTT. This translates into CSGTPSGRTDTQYF.

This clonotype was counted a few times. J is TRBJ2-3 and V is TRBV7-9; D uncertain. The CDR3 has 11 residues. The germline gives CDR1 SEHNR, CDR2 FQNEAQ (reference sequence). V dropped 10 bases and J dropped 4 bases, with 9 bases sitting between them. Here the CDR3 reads CAIIVPDTQYF. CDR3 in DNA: TGTGCCATTATCGTGCCAGATACGCAGTATTTT.

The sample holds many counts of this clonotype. The DNA for the CDR3 is TGCAGTGCTAGAGATCGGGAAGCGGGGTACACAGATACGCAGTATTTT. This codes for CSARDREAGYTDTQYF. The chain carries TRBV20-1 and TRBJ2-3; 7 nucleotides match TRBD2. CDR1 and CDR2 (germline): DFQATT, SNEGSKA (reference sequence). Germline trimming cut 0 bases from V and 2 bases from J; bases unmatched to any gene: 8. The CDR3 extends over 16 amino acids.

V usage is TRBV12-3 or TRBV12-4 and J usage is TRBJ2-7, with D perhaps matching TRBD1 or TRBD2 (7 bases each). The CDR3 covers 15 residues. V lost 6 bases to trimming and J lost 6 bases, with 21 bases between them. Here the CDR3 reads CASSPQGGVRSEQYF. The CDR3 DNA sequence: TGTGCCAGCAGCCCTCAGGGGGGGGTTCGGTCCGAGCAGTACTTC.

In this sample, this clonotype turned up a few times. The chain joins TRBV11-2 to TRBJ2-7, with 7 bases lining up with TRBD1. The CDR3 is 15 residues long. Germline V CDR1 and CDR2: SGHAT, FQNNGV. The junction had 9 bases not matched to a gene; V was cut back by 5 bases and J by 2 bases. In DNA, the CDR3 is TGTGCCAGCAGCCCGGACAGGAGTAAAACCTACGAGCAGTACTTC. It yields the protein CASSPDRSKTYEQYF. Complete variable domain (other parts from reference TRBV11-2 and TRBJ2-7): EAGVAQSPRYKIIEKRQSVAFWCNPISGHATLYWYQQILGQGPKLLIQFQNNGVVDDSQLPKDRFSAERLKGVDSTLKIQPAKLEDSAVYLCASSPDRSKTYEQYFGPGTRLTVT.

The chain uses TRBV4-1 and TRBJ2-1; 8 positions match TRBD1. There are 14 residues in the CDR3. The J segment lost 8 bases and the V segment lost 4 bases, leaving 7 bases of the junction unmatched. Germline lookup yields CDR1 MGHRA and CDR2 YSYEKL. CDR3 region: CASSPWTGRDEQFF. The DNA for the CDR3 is TGCGCCAGCAGCCCCTGGACAGGGAGAGATGAGCAGTTCTTC.

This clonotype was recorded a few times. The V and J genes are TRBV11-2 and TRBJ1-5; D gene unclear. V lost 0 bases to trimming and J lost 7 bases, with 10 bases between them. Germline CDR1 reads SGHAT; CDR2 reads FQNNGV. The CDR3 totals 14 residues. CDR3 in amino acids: CASSLDPGSQPQHF. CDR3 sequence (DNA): TGTGCCAGCAGCTTAGATCCGGGTTCGCAGCCCCAGCATTTT.

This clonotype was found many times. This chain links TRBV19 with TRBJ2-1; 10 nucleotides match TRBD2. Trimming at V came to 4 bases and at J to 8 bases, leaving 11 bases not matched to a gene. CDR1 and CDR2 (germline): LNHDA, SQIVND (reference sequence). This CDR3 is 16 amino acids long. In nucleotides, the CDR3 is TGTGCCAGTAGTAAATACTCTAGCGGGAGTATAGATGAGCAGTTCTTC. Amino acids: CASSKYSSGSIDEQFF.

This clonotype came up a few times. CDR3 amino acids: CASSLGGTLSYEQYF. Here the CDR3 DNA reads TGTGCCAGCAGTTTAGGGGGGACTCTTTCCTACGAGCAGTACTTC. V and J are TRBV27 and TRBJ2-7; weak D call: TRBD2 (6 bases). Germline V CDR1 and CDR2: MNHEY, SMNVEV (reference sequence). The CDR3 runs 15 residues. V dropped 2 bases and J dropped 1 base, with 12 bases sitting between them.

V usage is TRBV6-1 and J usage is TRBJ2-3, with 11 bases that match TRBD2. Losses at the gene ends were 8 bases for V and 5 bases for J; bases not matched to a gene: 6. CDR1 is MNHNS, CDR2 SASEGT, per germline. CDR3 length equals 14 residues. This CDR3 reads CASLAGGYRDTQYF. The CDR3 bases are TGTGCCAGCTTAGCGGGAGGGTATAGAGATACGCAGTATTTT.

The CDR3 DNA reads TGTGCCAGCTCACCACTTACCCCGGCTCAGGCGAATAGCTACACCTTC. The encoded protein is CASSPLTPAQANSYTF. The gene calls are TRBV18 and TRBJ1-2; D is undetermined. Germline-derived CDR1 and CDR2 are KGHSH and LQKENI. This CDR3 is 16 amino acids long. The V and J ends lost 1 base and 9 bases respectively, with 21 bases between them.

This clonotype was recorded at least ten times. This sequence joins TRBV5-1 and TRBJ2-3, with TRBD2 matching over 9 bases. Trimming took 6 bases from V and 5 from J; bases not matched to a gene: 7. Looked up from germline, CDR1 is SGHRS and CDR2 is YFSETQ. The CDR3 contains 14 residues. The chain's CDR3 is CASMVMTSGDTQYF. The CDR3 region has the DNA TGCGCCAGCATGGTTATGACTAGCGGAGATACGCAGTATTTT.

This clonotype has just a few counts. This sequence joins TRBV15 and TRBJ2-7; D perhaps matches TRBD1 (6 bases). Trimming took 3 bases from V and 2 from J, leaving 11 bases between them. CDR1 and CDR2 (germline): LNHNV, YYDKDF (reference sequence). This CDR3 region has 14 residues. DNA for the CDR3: TGTGCCACCAGCAGTCAAGGGGGTCCCTACGAGCAGTACTTC. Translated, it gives CATSSQGGPYEQYF.

The CDR3 DNA reads as TGTGCCTGGAGTGTAGCCGAGACCCAGTACTTC. This sequence encodes CAWSVAETQYF. This chain links TRBV30 with TRBJ2-5; D unclear. The germline V gene encodes CDR1 GTSNPN and CDR2 SVGIG (reference sequence). Trimming pared 0 bases from V and 5 bases from J, leaving 4 bases between. The CDR3 extends over 11 amino acids. Supplemented by reference TRBV30 and TRBJ2-5, the full variable domain reads SQTIHQWPATLVQPVGSPLSLECTVEGTSNPNLYWYRQAAGRGLQLLFYSVGIGQISSEVPQNLSASRPQDRQFILSSKKLLLSDSGFYLCAWSVAETQYFGPGTRLLVL.